One and the same sample provided the 14 T cell receptor beta chains below, sequenced in a study of shared clonotypes between healthy human individuals. TCRdb's copy holds only in-frame clones and misses some; the assay was immunoSEQ multiplex PCR. The sample carries 1 million to 1.2 million clones, roughly 77% recorded once. The source material was memory CD4+ T cells from PBMCs. The subset here: CD45RA-negative fraction. Every receptor here comes from a man aged 18 to 29 in good health. Some clones in this sample may be carry-over from other donors' samples.

This chain links TRBV14 with TRBJ2-7; tentatively, D is TRBD2 (6 bases). V lost 5 bases, J lost 0 bases, and 14 bases lay in between. The CDR3 is 15 amino acids. Germline V CDR1 and CDR2: SGHDN, FVKESK. The CDR3 region has the DNA TGTGCCAGCAGCAAAAACCAGGGACTCTCCTACGAGCAGTACTTC. Its translation: CASSKNQGLSYEQYF.

The chain uses TRBV28 and TRBJ2-3; D is undetermined. Germline CDR1 is MDHEN and CDR2 is SYDVKM. With 6 bases removed from V and 4 bases from J, the gap between germline ends came to 8 bases. The CDR3 loop spans 12 amino acids. CDR3 nucleotide sequence: TGTGCCAGCAGAGAGGTCTCAGATACGCAGTATTTT. This gives the protein CASREVSDTQYF.

This clone was counted a single time. J is TRBJ2-2 and V is TRBV19; D unresolved. Germline lookup yields CDR1 LNHDA and CDR2 SQIVND (reference sequence). Between the trimmed V and J ends, which lost 6 bases and 6 bases, there was a span of 11 bases. The CDR3 is made up of 13 amino acids. CDR3 in amino acids: CASSQVGPGELFF. The CDR3 nucleotides are TGTGCCAGTAGCCAAGTGGGTCCCGGGGAGCTGTTTTTT.

The chain links TRBV30 to TRBJ2-7; 7 bases are a match to TRBD1. The trim removed 0 bases at V and 5 bases at J, leaving 10 bases unmatched. Germline V gene sequence: CDR1 GTSNPN, CDR2 SVGIG (reference sequence). CDR3 length: 15 residues. The CDR3 reads CAWSVQGQALHEQYF. The CDR3 DNA reads TGTGCCTGGAGTGTGCAAGGACAGGCCCTTCACGAGCAGTACTTC.

The rearrangement uses TRBV6-1 and TRBJ1-3, with 8 bases matching TRBD1. The J segment lost 3 bases and the V segment lost 8 bases, leaving 6 bases of the junction unmatched. The CDR3 runs to 14 residues. Germline CDR1 reads MNHNS; CDR2 reads SASEGT. CDR3 DNA: TGTGCCAGCGGACAGGGAGGAGTTGGAAACACCATATATTTT. This translates into CASGQGGVGNTIYF.

The J gene is TRBJ1-1, the V gene TRBV6-1, with no clear D. The V end was cut by 7 bases, the J end by 4 bases, with 10 bases between. This CDR3 has 12 amino acids. The germline gives CDR1 MNHNS, CDR2 SASEGT. CDR3 in amino acids: CASNTAGTEAFF. In nucleotides, the CDR3 is TGTGCCAGCAATACGGCGGGCACTGAAGCTTTCTTT.

This clone was observed once. The genes are TRBV4-1 and TRBJ2-3; 7 positions agree with TRBD2. Germline loops: CDR1 MGHRA, CDR2 YSYEKL. With V trimmed by 1 base and J by 12 bases, 4 bases remained unmatched. The CDR3 totals 12 residues. CDR3 bases: TGCGCCAGCAGCCAAGGGGAGGGGAGCCAGTATTTT. Protein sequence: CASSQGEGSQYF.

This rearrangement joins TRBV2 to TRBJ2-1; D is uncertain. Germline V CDR1 and CDR2: SNHLY, FYNNEI. V lost 6 bases, J lost 8 bases, and 11 bases lay in between. The CDR3 runs to 12 residues. The CDR3 spells CASRDLNHEQFF. The DNA of the CDR3 is TGTGCCAGCAGGGATTTGAACCATGAGCAGTTCTTC.

This clone has more than one count but fewer than ten. Other DNA sequences in the sample encode the same CDR3. The chain uses TRBV7-9 and TRBJ1-1; D gene ambiguous. The CDR3 runs 13 residues. CDR1 and CDR2 (germline): SEHNR, FQNEAQ (reference sequence). Trimming shortened V by 3 bases and J by 1 base, and 6 bases separated the two germline ends. The CDR3 sequence: CASSLQSNTEAFF. The CDR3 DNA sequence: TGTGCCAGCAGCTTGCAGTCGAACACTGAAGCTTTCTTT.

J is TRBJ2-1 and V is TRBV19; D might be TRBD1 (5 bases). CDR3 length: 13 amino acids. Trimming pared 6 bases from V and 8 bases from J, leaving 14 bases between. Per the germline V gene, CDR1 is LNHDA and CDR2 is SQIVND (reference sequence). The DNA for the CDR3 is TGTGCCAGTAGGGAGACGACAGTGGATGAGCAGTTCTTC. Translated: CASRETTVDEQFF.

A remark on this clone: Within the sample, other DNA sequences also encode this same CDR3. The chain carries TRBV6-5 and TRBJ2-7, with TRBD1 identical over 7 bases. The trim removed 2 bases at V and 3 bases at J, leaving 4 bases unmatched. CDR1 is MNHEY and CDR2 is SVGAGI in the germline V gene. CDR3 size: 14 residues. As DNA, the CDR3 is TGTGCCAGCAGTTACGCGACAGGGAGCTACGAGCAGTACTTC. Translating it yields CASSYATGSYEQYF.

The J gene is TRBJ2-1, the V gene TRBV7-2; D remains ambiguous. The CDR3 sequence is 14 residues long. Trimming pared 6 bases from V and 3 bases from J, leaving 12 bases between. CDR1 and CDR2 from the germline V gene are SGHTA and FQGNSA. CDR3 bases: TGTGCCAGCAGTCCCTCGGCGATCTACAATGAGCAGTTCTTC. Protein: CASSPSAIYNEQFF. The whole variable domain, remainder taken from reference TRBV7-2 and TRBJ2-1, is GAGVSQSPSNKVTEKGKDVELRCDPISGHTALYWYRQSLGQGLEFLIYFQGNSAPDKSGLPSDRFSAERTGGSVSTLTIQRTQQEDSAVYLCASSPSAIYNEQFFGPGTRLTVL.

The J gene is TRBJ1-3, the V gene TRBV30; a weak D match, TRBD1 (5 bases). The CDR3 length is 11 residues. The V gene lost 5 bases and the J gene lost 4 bases, with 6 bases spanning the gap. Per the germline V gene, CDR1 is GTSNPN and CDR2 is SVGIG (reference sequence). The chain's CDR3 is CAWGAGNTIYF. CDR3 nucleotide sequence: TGTGCCTGGGGGGCGGGAAACACCATATATTTT. Full variable domain (outside the CDR3, taken from reference TRBV30 and TRBJ1-3): SQTIHQWPATLVQPVGSPLSLECTVEGTSNPNLYWYRQAAGRGLQLLFYSVGIGQISSEVPQNLSASRPQDRQFILSSKKLLLSDSGFYLCAWGAGNTIYFGEGSWLTVV.

This clone was seen many times. Other DNA sequences in this specimen translate into the identical CDR3. The chain carries TRBV7-2 and TRBJ2-1; D gene uncertain. Germline CDR1 is SGHTA and CDR2 is FQGNSA. The CDR3 totals 11 residues. V was pared by 2 bases and J by 6 bases, with 2 bases between. CDR3 region: CASSLLNEQFF. CDR3 bases: TGTGCCAGCAGCTTACTCAATGAGCAGTTCTTC.